One T cell receptor (beta chain) is described in this entry. Its antigen is not known. Every TCR beta cDNA library bore unique molecular identifiers. TCRdb independently ran MiXCR on the PCR reads; one entry per CDR3 protein. This table has about 430,000 distinct CDR3 sequences, approximately 38% appearing once. The data were obtained in a study of post-analysis software for immune sequencing data. Study findings and constraints: In patients, TRBV5-6, TRBV5-1 and TRBV20-1 belonged to roughly 5 TRBV segments found more frequently than in controls. Same-batch preparations were strongly co-clustered by F measure. The normalized Chao1 diversity of multiple sclerosis patients was significantly lower than that of controls.

The trim removed 7 bases at V and 2 bases at J, leaving 8 bases unmatched. Germline assignment: CDR1 SGHVS and CDR2 FQNEAQ. This CDR3 comprises 16 residues. The sample consisted of blood. This receptor was obtained from a girl aged 2 to 10 with multiple sclerosis. This chain uses TRBV7-8 with TRBJ2-1; TRBD2 matches at 10 bases. CDR3 sequence: CASTPQREGPYNEQFF. Here the CDR3 DNA reads TGTGCCAGCACCCCCCAGCGGGAGGGACCCTACAATGAGCAGTTCTTC.